This TCR beta chain comes out of a study of blood T cells in healthy people across ages. The germline V gene encodes CDR1 SGHAT and CDR2 FQNNGV. The CDR3 is made up of 14 amino acids. Trimming removed 1 base from V and 6 bases from J, with 12 bases in between. Through a sample-barcoded 5' primer and a J-beta primer mix, a second PCR was run for roughly 7 to 12 cycles. MiXCR, applied by TCRdb to the 5' RACE reads, yields one record per CDR3 protein. Of 700,000 to 850,000 distinct CDR3 sequences listed, 53% are singletons. Sequencing used blood. This rearrangement joins TRBV11-2 to TRBJ1-2; D is ambiguous. The sequence derives from a man older than 75 in good health. The CDR3 loop is CASSLGPYENGYTF. The CDR3 region has the DNA TGTGCCAGCAGCTTAGGTCCTTACGAGAATGGCTACACCTTC. The whole variable domain, filled in from reference TRBV11-2 and TRBJ1-2, reads EAGVAQSPRYKIIEKRQSVAFWCNPISGHATLYWYQQILGQGPKLLIQFQNNGVVDDSQLPKDRFSAERLKGVDSTLKIQPAKLEDSAVYLCASSLGPYENGYTFGSGTRLTVV.